Detailed here is one T cell receptor beta chain. CDR3 size: 14 residues. V was shortened by 2 bases and J by 3 bases, with 10 bases between the two germline ends. CDR1 GTSNPN and CDR2 SVGIG come from the germline V gene (reference sequence). In Seattle, patients joined the study during active infection and were tracked longitudinally. These data come from a study of blood T cell repertoires in COVID-19. On the study more broadly: T cells, B-cell-depleted T cells, or PBMCs provided the cDNA or gDNA that served as material.

Data came from immunoSEQ multiplex PCR; TCRdb stores just in-frame clones and leaves some out. The data hold 70,000 to 90,000 clones, with around 85% observed a single time. The V and J genes are TRBV30 and TRBJ2-2; D possibly corresponds to TRBD2 (5 bases). Sequencing was performed on peripheral blood. The TCR comes from a man in his forties or fifties with COVID-19, enrolled during active disease. As DNA, the CDR3 is TGTGCCTGGAGTTCTTGGCGGGACACCGGGGAGCTGTTTTTT. Amino acids: CAWSSWRDTGELFF. Looking up the rest from reference TRBV30 and TRBJ2-2 gives the full variable domain: SQTIHQWPATLVQPVGSPLSLECTVEGTSNPNLYWYRQAAGRGLQLLFYSVGIGQISSEVPQNLSASRPQDRQFILSSKKLLLSDSGFYLCAWSSWRDTGELFFGEGSRLTVL.